This entry lists 32 T cell receptor beta chains sequenced from one sample in a study of blood T cell repertoires in COVID-19. Clones were read by immunoSEQ multiplex PCR, and TCRdb kept only the in-frame ones, dropping some. This sample has roughly 150,000 clones, with around 90% found just once. The sequencing sample was made of peripheral blood. The receptors come from a man aged 45-65 years who had recovered from COVID-19.

The chain links TRBV14 to TRBJ2-3; D is unresolved. The CDR3 totals 15 residues. Looked up from germline, CDR1 is SGHDN and CDR2 is FVKESK. Trimming took 1 base from V and 3 from J, leaving 11 bases between them. For the CDR3, the DNA is TGTGCCAGCAGCCAAGGGGTCAGAGGTACAGATACGCAGTATTTT. Its translation is CASSQGVRGTDTQYF.

The rearrangement uses TRBV27 and TRBJ1-4; the D is unclear. Germline V lookup: CDR1 MNHEY, CDR2 SMNVEV (reference sequence). This CDR3 is built from 18 residues. The germline V and J ends were trimmed by 3 bases and 1 base, with 18 bases remaining between them. CDR3 coding DNA: TGTGCCAGCAGTTTTTTGACACCGAGTCGTCAAACTAATGAAAAACTGTTTTTT. Its translation is CASSFLTPSRQTNEKLFF. The entire variable domain, with the rest obtained from reference TRBV27 and TRBJ1-4, is as follows: EAQVTQNPRYLITVTGKKLTVTCSQNMNHEYMSWYRQDPGLGLRQIYYSMNVEVTDKGDVPEGYKVSRKEKRNFPLILESPSPNQTSLYFCASSFLTPSRQTNEKLFFGSGTQLSVL.

Here the CDR3 DNA reads TGTGCCAGCAGTGAAACCAGGACAGGGGGCGGCACAGATACGCAGTATTTT. It translates to CASSETRTGGGTDTQYF. This chain connects TRBV2 to TRBJ2-3; 11 nucleotides line up with TRBD1. V lost 2 bases and J lost 1; bases outside the gene matches: 5. This CDR3 is 17 amino acids long. The germline CDR1 and CDR2 sequences are SNHLY and FYNNEI.

V usage is TRBV30 and J usage is TRBJ1-5, with 8 bases aligning to TRBD1. J lost 2 bases, V lost 0 bases, and 6 bases had no gene match. Germline assignment: CDR1 GTSNPN and CDR2 SVGIG (reference sequence). The CDR3 contains 16 residues. As DNA, the CDR3 is TGTGCCTGGAGTGTACCAGGGGGCAGAGGCAATCAGCCCCAGCATTTT. It codes for CAWSVPGGRGNQPQHF.

This chain connects TRBV5-1 to TRBJ1-1, with 7 positions matching TRBD1. CDR3 length: 14 amino acids. The V segment lost 3 bases and the J segment 2 bases; nucleotides outside the gene matches: 4. Germline CDR1 is SGHRS and CDR2 is YFSETQ. Here the CDR3 DNA reads TGCGCCAGCAGCTGGGACAGCGCAAACACTGAAGCTTTCTTT. Protein sequence: CASSWDSANTEAFF.

This rearrangement joins TRBV14 to TRBJ1-2; D remains unclear. Germline CDR1 and CDR2: SGHDN and FVKESK. Trimming stripped 4 bases from V and 4 bases from J, with 13 bases between. The CDR3 has 14 amino acids. The CDR3 protein is CASSPSLPSYGYTF. CDR3 nucleotides: TGTGCCAGCAGCCCTTCATTACCTAGCTATGGCTACACCTTC.

The chain joins TRBV9 to TRBJ2-7; 9 bases line up with TRBD1. Germline lookup yields CDR1 SGDLS and CDR2 YYNGEE. J was trimmed by 6 bases and V by 4 bases; bases with no gene match: 5. CDR3 size: 13 residues. CDR3 in amino acids: CASSPGQGTEQYF. The CDR3 nucleotides read TGTGCCAGCAGCCCAGGACAGGGGACCGAGCAGTACTTC.

The rearrangement links TRBV5-1 to TRBJ2-3, with 10 bases lining up with TRBD2. This CDR3 contains 16 residues. CDR1 is SGHRS and CDR2 is YFSETQ in the germline V gene. V was clipped by 3 bases and J by 1 base; unmatched bases: 5. CDR3 sequence: CASSYTSGTGTDTQYF. The CDR3 DNA sequence: TGCGCCAGCAGCTACACTAGCGGGACGGGCACAGATACGCAGTATTTT.

The J gene is TRBJ1-4, the V gene TRBV5-1, with 7 positions matching TRBD1. With V trimmed by 0 bases and J by 8 bases, 4 bases remained unmatched. The CDR3 runs to 14 residues. Per the germline V gene, CDR1 is SGHRS and CDR2 is YFSETQ. The CDR3 coding sequence is TGCGCCAGCAGCTTGGCCGGGACAGACGAAAAACTGTTTTTT. Protein: CASSLAGTDEKLFF. Using reference TRBV5-1 and TRBJ1-4 for the parts outside the CDR3, the full variable domain is KAGVTQTPRYLIKTRGQQVTLSCSPISGHRSVSWYQQTPGQGLQFLFEYFSETQRNKGNFPGRFSGRQFSNSRSEMNVSTLELGDSALYLCASSLAGTDEKLFFGSGTQLSVL.

The chain is built from TRBV28 and TRBJ2-1, with D perhaps matching TRBD1 (6 bases). Germline V CDR1 and CDR2: MDHEN, SYDVKM. V lost 6 bases and J 12 bases, leaving 27 bases between the germline ends. CDR3 length: 16 amino acids. CDR3 sequence: CASRGTGQTTMSRQFF. The CDR3 DNA sequence: TGTGCCAGCAGGGGGACGGGACAAACTACAATGAGTAGGCAGTTCTTC.

J is TRBJ1-4 and V is TRBV28; 7 nucleotides align to TRBD1. The CDR3 runs to 14 residues. V shed 6 bases, J shed 4 bases, and the junction held 5 bases outside the gene matches. CDR1 is MDHEN, CDR2 SYDVKM, per germline. CDR3 loop: CASRPRGINEKLFF. The CDR3 DNA reads as TGTGCCAGCAGACCCAGGGGGATTAATGAAAAACTGTTTTTT.

The rearrangement joins TRBV5-6 to TRBJ1-1; D unresolved. The V end lost 0 bases, the J end lost 1 base, and 7 bases lay between the germline ends. Germline V lookup: CDR1 SGHDT, CDR2 YYEEEE. This CDR3 has 14 amino acids. In nucleotides, the CDR3 is TGTGCCAGCAGCTTGGGGGCCGGGAACACTGAAGCTTTCTTT. Translating gives CASSLGAGNTEAFF.

The chain joins TRBV7-8 to TRBJ2-3; 11 nucleotides match TRBD2. The V segment lost 2 bases and the J segment 0 bases; nucleotides outside the gene matches: 4. The germline CDR1 and CDR2 sequences are SGHVS and FQNEAQ. The CDR3 sequence is 17 residues long. The CDR3 loop reads CASSLRTSGFSTDTQYF. The CDR3 nucleotides read TGTGCCAGCAGCTTACGGACTAGCGGGTTTAGCACAGATACGCAGTATTTT. Together with reference TRBV7-8 and TRBJ2-3, the CDR3 gives the full variable domain: GAGVSQSPRYKVAKRGQDVALRCDPISGHVSLFWYQQALGQGPEFLTYFQNEAQLDKSGLPSDRFFAERPEGSVSTLKIQRTQQEDSAVYLCASSLRTSGFSTDTQYFGPGTRLTVL.

This chain links TRBV29-1 with TRBJ2-7; a weak D match, TRBD1 (6 bases). Trimming pared 2 bases from V and 4 bases from J, leaving 18 bases between. The germline CDR1 and CDR2 sequences are SQVTM and ANQGSEA. There are 15 residues in the CDR3. CDR3 nucleotide sequence: TGCAGCGTTGAACTTCGGCAGGGGAATAGGTACGAGCAGTACTTC. Translated, it gives CSVELRQGNRYEQYF.

The chain uses TRBV5-1 and TRBJ1-1, with TRBD1 matching 8 bases. The CDR3 covers 15 residues. Germline V gene lookup returns CDR1 SGHRS and CDR2 YFSETQ. Trimming took 4 bases from V and 1 from J; bases not matched to a gene: 6. As DNA, the CDR3 is TGCGCCAGCAGCCGACAGGGGACGGGGAACACTGAAGCTTTCTTT. It translates to CASSRQGTGNTEAFF.

This rearrangement joins TRBV19 to TRBJ2-3, with 14 bases aligning to TRBD2. The CDR3 has 16 amino acids. J was trimmed by 5 bases and V by 6 bases; bases with no gene match: 7. Looked up from germline, CDR1 is LNHDA and CDR2 is SQIVND (reference sequence). The CDR3 region has the DNA TGTGCCAGTAGCAAAATAGGGACTAGCGGGAGAGATACGCAGTATTTT. Translated, it gives CASSKIGTSGRDTQYF.

The chain has TRBV9 and TRBJ1-6, with TRBD1 as a possible D gene (6 bases). Germline CDR1 and CDR2: SGDLS and YYNGEE. The CDR3 loop spans 12 amino acids. V lost 0 bases, J lost 11 bases, and 6 bases lay in between. The CDR3: CASSVGGPPLHF. The CDR3 region has the DNA TGTGCCAGCAGCGTAGGGGGGCCACCCCTCCACTTT.

This chain uses TRBV7-6 with TRBJ1-4; 7 bases line up with TRBD1. Trimming at V came to 1 base and at J to 2 bases, leaving 4 bases not matched to a gene. Germline CDR1 SGHVS, CDR2 FNYEAQ. The CDR3 is made up of 16 amino acids. The CDR3 loop reads CASSLGPGQTNEKLFF. CDR3 in DNA: TGTGCCAGCAGCTTAGGTCCGGGACAGACTAATGAAAAACTGTTTTTT.

The rearrangement links TRBV2 to TRBJ2-1; D gene ambiguous. Germline CDR1 is SNHLY and CDR2 is FYNNEI. This CDR3 has 15 amino acids. V gave up 3 bases and J gave up 1 base, with 10 bases separating them. The CDR3: CASSDDSRSYNEQFF. The DNA of the CDR3 is TGTGCCAGCAGTGATGATTCGAGATCCTACAATGAGCAGTTCTTC.

The chain links TRBV5-1 to TRBJ2-2, with TRBD2 identical over 14 bases. In germline, CDR1 is SGHRS, CDR2 YFSETQ. The CDR3 runs 18 residues. V trimming: 3 bases; J trimming: 0 bases; junction bases outside the gene matches: 4. CDR3: CASSSGLAGGSNTGELFF. CDR3 nucleotide sequence: TGCGCCAGCAGCTCCGGACTAGCGGGAGGATCGAACACCGGGGAGCTGTTTTTT.

CDR3 in DNA: TGTGCCAGCAGCTCAATACAGGGGGCGGGCGCCGGGGAGCTGTTTTTT. This gives the protein CASSSIQGAGAGELFF. The J gene is TRBJ2-2, the V gene TRBV7-9; 9 positions match TRBD1. CDR3 length: 16 residues. Trimming cost V 4 bases and J 6 bases; bases outside gene matches: 9. CDR1 and CDR2 from the germline V gene are SEHNR and FQNEAQ (reference sequence).

V usage is TRBV5-1 and J usage is TRBJ2-1, with 8 bases lining up with TRBD1. The CDR3 sequence is 13 residues long. V trimming: 4 bases; J trimming: 4 bases; junction bases outside the gene matches: 1. Germline CDR1 and CDR2: SGHRS and YFSETQ. CDR3 amino acids: CASSRDRYNEQFF. The CDR3 region has the DNA TGCGCCAGCAGCCGGGACAGGTACAATGAGCAGTTCTTC.

The chain couples TRBV5-5 to TRBJ2-3; 7 bases are a match to TRBD2. Germline loops: CDR1 SGHKS, CDR2 YYEKEE (reference sequence). CDR3 length equals 14 residues. V trimming: 4 bases; J trimming: 0 bases; junction bases outside the gene matches: 2. CDR3 sequence: CASSTGGSTDTQYF. The CDR3 DNA sequence: TGTGCCAGCAGCACCGGGGGGAGCACAGATACGCAGTATTTT.

The rearrangement joins TRBV7-2 to TRBJ1-4; D possibly corresponds to TRBD1 (5 bases). V was clipped by 5 bases and J by 4 bases, with 14 bases between them. The length of the CDR3 is 15 residues. From germline, CDR1 is SGHTA and CDR2 FQGNSA. The CDR3 sequence: CASSRTGVLNEKLFF. DNA of the CDR3: TGTGCCAGCAGCCGCACAGGAGTTCTTAATGAAAAACTGTTTTTT.

This clone was observed a few times. V gene TRBV3-1 (or the pseudogene TRBV3-2) combines with J gene TRBJ2-3, with 11 bases fitting TRBD2. CDR3 length equals 16 residues. The V and J ends lost 5 bases and 6 bases, in that order; junction bases with no gene match: 10. CDR1 LGHDT and CDR2 YNNKEL come from the germline V gene (reference sequence). The CDR3 region is CASSAGTSGWGDTQYF. CDR3 DNA: TGTGCCAGCAGCGCCGGGACTAGCGGATGGGGGGATACGCAGTATTTT.

CDR3 region: CASPSLGGTGPGKLFF. The CDR3 nucleotides are TGTGCCAGCCCTTCGTTGGGGGGTACCGGCCCTGGGAAACTGTTTTTT. This chain connects TRBV5-8 to TRBJ1-4; D might be TRBD1 (5 bases). The CDR3 has 16 residues. With 7 bases removed from V and 11 bases from J, the gap between germline ends came to 27 bases. Germline V CDR1 and CDR2: SGHTS, YDEGEE.

V is TRBV27 and J is TRBJ2-7, with TRBD1 matching 7 bases. CDR3 length: 15 residues. Losses at the gene ends were 0 bases for V and 7 bases for J; bases not matched to a gene: 9. The germline CDR1 and CDR2 sequences are MNHEY and SMNVEV (reference sequence). CDR3 sequence (DNA): TGTGCCAGCAGTTTATCTTCCCAGGGGGAAATGGAGCAGTACTTC. It yields the protein CASSLSSQGEMEQYF.

V is TRBV5-6 and J is TRBJ2-3; 9 bases agree with TRBD1. The CDR3 consists of 17 residues. Unmatched junction bases numbered 15, after V lost 4 bases and J lost 6 bases. CDR1 and CDR2 from the germline V gene are SGHDT and YYEEEE. The CDR3 region is CASSPPGTGTFGDTQYF. In nucleotides, the CDR3 is TGTGCCAGCAGCCCTCCCGGGACAGGGACCTTCGGGGATACGCAGTATTTT.

This chain joins TRBV6-5 and TRBJ2-5, with TRBD1 identical over 7 bases. The V segment lost 7 bases and the J segment 5 bases; nucleotides outside the gene matches: 7. CDR1 MNHEY and CDR2 SVGAGI come from the germline V gene. CDR3 size: 13 residues. The CDR3 region is CASNPGTVETQYF. Written as DNA, the CDR3 is TGTGCCAGCAACCCCGGGACAGTGGAGACCCAGTACTTC.

The chain joins TRBV19 to TRBJ2-7; D gene unclear. V was shortened by 6 bases and J by 1 base, with 13 bases between the two germline ends. From germline, CDR1 is LNHDA and CDR2 SQIVND (reference sequence). The CDR3 contains 14 residues. The CDR3 loop reads CASSPSGGSYEQYF. The DNA for the CDR3 is TGTGCCAGTAGCCCGAGTGGCGGATCCTACGAGCAGTACTTC.

V and J are TRBV24-1 and TRBJ2-1, with D perhaps TRBD2 (6 bases). The germline V and J ends were trimmed by 2 bases and 3 bases, with 13 bases remaining between them. Per the germline V gene, CDR1 is KGHDR and CDR2 is SFDVKD. The CDR3 is made up of 16 amino acids. The CDR3 DNA sequence: TGTGCCACCAGTGATTCTGCGGGACTCCACTACAATGAGCAGTTCTTC. As protein: CATSDSAGLHYNEQFF.

The genes are TRBV5-4 and TRBJ2-3; TRBD2 matches 7 bases. V was clipped by 3 bases and J by 0 bases; unmatched bases: 4. The germline V gene has CDR1 SGHNT and CDR2 YYREEE (reference sequence). The CDR3 runs 15 residues. CDR3 nucleotides: TGTGCCAGCAGCTGGGATAGCGGGAGCACAGATACGCAGTATTTT. It codes for CASSWDSGSTDTQYF.